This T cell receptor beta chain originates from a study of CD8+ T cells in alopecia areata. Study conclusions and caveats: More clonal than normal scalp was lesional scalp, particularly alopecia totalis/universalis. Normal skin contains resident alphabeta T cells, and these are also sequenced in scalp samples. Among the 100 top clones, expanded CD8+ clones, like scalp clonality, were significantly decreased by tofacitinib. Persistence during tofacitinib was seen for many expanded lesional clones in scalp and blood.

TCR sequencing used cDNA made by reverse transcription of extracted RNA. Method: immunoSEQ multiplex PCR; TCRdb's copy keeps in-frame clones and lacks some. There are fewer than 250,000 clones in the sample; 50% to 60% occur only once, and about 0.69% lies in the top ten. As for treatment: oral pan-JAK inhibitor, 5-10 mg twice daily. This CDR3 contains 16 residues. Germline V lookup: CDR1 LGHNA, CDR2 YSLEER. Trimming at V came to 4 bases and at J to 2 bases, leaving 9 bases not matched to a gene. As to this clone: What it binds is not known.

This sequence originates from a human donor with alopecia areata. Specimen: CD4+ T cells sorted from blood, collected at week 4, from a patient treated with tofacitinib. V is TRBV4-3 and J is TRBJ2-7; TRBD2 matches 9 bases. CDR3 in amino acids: CASSPAIAGDPYEQYF. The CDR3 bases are TGCGCCAGCAGCCCTGCTATAGCGGGAGATCCCTACGAGCAGTACTTC.